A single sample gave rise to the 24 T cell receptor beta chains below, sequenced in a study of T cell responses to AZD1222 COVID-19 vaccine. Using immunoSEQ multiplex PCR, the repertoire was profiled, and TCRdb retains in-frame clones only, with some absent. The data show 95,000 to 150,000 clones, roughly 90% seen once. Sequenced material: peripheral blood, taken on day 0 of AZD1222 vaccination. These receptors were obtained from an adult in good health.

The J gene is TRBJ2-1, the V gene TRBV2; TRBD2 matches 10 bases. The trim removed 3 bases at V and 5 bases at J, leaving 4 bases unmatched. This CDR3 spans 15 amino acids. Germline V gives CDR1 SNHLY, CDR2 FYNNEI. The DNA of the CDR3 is TGTGCCAGCAGTGATCGAGCGGGAGGGAACAATGAGCAGTTCTTC. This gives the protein CASSDRAGGNNEQFF.

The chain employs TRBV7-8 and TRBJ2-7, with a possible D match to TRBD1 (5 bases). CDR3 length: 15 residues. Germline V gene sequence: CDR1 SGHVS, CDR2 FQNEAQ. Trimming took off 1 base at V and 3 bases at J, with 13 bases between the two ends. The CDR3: CASSLVGAGYYEQYF. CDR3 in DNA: TGTGCCAGCAGCTTAGTCGGAGCAGGGTACTACGAGCAGTACTTC.

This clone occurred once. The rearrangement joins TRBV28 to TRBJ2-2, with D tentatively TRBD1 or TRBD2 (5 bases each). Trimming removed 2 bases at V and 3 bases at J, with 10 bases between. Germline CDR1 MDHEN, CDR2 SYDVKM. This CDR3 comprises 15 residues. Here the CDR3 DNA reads TGTGCCAGCAGTTTACGAGGGGCGGACACCGGGGAGCTGTTTTTT. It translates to CASSLRGADTGELFF.

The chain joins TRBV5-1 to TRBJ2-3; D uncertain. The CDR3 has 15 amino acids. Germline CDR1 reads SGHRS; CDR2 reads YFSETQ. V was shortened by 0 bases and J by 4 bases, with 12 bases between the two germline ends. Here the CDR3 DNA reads TGCGCCAGCAGCTTGGTGCTGGGCCGGGCAGATACGCAGTATTTT. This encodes CASSLVLGRADTQYF.

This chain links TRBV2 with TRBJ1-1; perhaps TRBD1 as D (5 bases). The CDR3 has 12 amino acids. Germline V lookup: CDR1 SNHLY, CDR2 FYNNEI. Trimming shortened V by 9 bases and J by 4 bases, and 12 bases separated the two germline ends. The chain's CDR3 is CARSRDFTEAFF. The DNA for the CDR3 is TGTGCCAGGAGCAGGGATTTCACTGAAGCTTTCTTT.

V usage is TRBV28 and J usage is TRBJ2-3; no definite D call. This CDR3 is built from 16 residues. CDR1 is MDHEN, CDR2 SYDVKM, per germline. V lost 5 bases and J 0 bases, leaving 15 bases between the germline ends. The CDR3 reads CASSPPTTTSTDTQYF. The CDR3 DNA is TGTGCCAGCAGTCCCCCGACCACTACAAGCACAGATACGCAGTATTTT.

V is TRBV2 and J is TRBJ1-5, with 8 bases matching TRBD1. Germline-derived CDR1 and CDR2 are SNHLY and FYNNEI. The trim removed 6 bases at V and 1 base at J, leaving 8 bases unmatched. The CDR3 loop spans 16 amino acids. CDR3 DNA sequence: TGTGCCAGCAGCGTTCCAGGGGGCAGCAGCAATCAGCCCCAGCATTTT. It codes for CASSVPGGSSNQPQHF.

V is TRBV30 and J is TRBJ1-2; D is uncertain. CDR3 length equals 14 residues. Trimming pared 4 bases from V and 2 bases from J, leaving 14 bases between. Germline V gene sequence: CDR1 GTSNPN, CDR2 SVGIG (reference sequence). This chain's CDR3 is CAWNPLTRNYGYTF. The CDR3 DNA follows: TGTGCCTGGAACCCCTTGACAAGAAACTATGGCTACACCTTC.

The CDR3 DNA reads TGTGCCAGCAGCTTAGCGATATCAGGGTTCGGAAGCAATCAGCCCCAGCATTTT. This encodes CASSLAISGFGSNQPQHF. The chain is built from TRBV7-2 and TRBJ1-5; TRBD1 might be the D (5 bases). The V gene lost 0 bases and the J gene lost 1 base, with 16 bases spanning the gap. The CDR3 extends over 18 amino acids. CDR1 is SGHTA, CDR2 FQGNSA, per germline.

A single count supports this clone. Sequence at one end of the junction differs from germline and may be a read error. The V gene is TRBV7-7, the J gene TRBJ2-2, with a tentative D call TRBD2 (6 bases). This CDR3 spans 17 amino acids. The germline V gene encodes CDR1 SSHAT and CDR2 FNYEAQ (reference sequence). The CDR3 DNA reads TGTGCTAGCAGCTCAAGTAGCGGCGGACCGAACACCGGGGAGCTGTTTTTT. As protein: CASSSSSGGPNTGELFF.

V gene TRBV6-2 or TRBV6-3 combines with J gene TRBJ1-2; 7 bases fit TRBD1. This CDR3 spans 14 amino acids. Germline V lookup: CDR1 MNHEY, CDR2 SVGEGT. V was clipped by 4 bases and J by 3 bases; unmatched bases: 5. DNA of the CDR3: TGTGCCAGCAGTTTCGCAGGGGGGGACTATGGCTACACCTTC. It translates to CASSFAGGDYGYTF.

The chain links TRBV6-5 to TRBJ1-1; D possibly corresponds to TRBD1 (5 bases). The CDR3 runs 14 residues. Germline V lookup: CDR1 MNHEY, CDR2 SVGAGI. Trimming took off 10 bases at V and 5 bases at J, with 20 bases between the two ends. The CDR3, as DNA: TGTGCCACCTCCTCAGGGCAGGGCTGGACTGAAGCTTTCTTT. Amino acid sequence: CATSSGQGWTEAFF.

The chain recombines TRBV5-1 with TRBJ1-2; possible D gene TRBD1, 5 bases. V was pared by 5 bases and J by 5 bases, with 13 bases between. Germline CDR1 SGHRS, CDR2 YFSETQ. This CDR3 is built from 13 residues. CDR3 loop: CASRPGTDYGYTF. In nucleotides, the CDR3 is TGCGCCAGCAGACCAGGGACGGATTATGGCTACACCTTC.

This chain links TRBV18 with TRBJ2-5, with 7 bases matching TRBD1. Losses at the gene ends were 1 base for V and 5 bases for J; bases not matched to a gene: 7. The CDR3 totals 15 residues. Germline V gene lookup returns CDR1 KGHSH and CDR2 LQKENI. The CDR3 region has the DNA TGTGCCAGCTCACCACAACAGGGGCCGACGGAGACCCAGTACTTC. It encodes CASSPQQGPTETQYF.

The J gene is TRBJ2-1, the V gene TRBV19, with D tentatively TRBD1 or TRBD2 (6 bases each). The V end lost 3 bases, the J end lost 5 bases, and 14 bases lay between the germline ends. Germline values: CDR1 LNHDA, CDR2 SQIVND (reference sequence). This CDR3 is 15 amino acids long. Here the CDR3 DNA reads TGTGCCAGTAGTATTAGAGGGGGGCTAAACAATGAGCAGTTCTTC. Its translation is CASSIRGGLNNEQFF. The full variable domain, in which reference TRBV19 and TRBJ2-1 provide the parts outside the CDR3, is DGGITQSPKYLFRKEGQNVTLSCEQNLNHDAMYWYRQDPGQGLRLIYYSQIVNDFQKGDIAEGYSVSREKKESFPLTVTSAQKNPTAFYLCASSIRGGLNNEQFFGPGTRLTVL.

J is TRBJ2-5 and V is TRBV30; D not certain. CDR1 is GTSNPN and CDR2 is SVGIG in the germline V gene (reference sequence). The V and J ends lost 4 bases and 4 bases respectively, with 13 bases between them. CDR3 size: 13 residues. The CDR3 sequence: CAWMVKAGETQYF. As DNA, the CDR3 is TGTGCCTGGATGGTCAAGGCCGGAGAGACCCAGTACTTC.

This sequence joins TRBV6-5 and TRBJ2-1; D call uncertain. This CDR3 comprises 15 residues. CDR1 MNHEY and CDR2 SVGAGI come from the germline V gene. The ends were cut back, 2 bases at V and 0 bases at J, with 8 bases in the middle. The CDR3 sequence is CASSYQQSSYNEQFF. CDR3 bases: TGTGCCAGCAGTTACCAACAGTCCTCCTACAATGAGCAGTTCTTC.

CDR3: CASSLGRSYTGELFF. In nucleotides, the CDR3 is TGTGCCAGCAGTTTGGGCAGAAGTTACACCGGGGAGCTGTTTTTT. This chain joins TRBV27 and TRBJ2-2; D uncertain. Germline V gene sequence: CDR1 MNHEY, CDR2 SMNVEV (reference sequence). The CDR3 sequence is 15 residues long. Trimming left V 3 bases short and J 3 bases short, with 11 bases between.

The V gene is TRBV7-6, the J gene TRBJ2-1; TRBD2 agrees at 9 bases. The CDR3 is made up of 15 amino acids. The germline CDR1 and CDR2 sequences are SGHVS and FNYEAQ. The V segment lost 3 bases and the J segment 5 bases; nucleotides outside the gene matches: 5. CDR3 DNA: TGTGCCAGCAGCTTGCGGGGGGGCCTTAACAATGAGCAGTTCTTC. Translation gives CASSLRGGLNNEQFF.

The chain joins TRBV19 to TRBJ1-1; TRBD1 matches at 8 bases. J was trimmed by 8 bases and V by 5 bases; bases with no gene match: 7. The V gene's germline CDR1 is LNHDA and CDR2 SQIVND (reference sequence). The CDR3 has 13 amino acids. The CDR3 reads CASSSQGAWEAFF. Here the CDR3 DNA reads TGTGCCAGTAGTTCGCAGGGGGCTTGGGAAGCTTTCTTT.

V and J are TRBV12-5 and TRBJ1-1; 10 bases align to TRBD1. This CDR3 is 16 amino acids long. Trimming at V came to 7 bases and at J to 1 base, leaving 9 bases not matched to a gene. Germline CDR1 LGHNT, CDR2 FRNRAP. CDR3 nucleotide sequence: TGTGCTAGTGTTTCGACAGGGGGCGAAGGGAACACTGAAGCTTTCTTT. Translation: CASVSTGGEGNTEAFF.

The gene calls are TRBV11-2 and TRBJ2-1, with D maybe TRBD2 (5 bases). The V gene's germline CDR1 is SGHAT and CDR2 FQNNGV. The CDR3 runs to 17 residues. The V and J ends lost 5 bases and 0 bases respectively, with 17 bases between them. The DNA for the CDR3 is TGTGCCAGCAGCCGAGACTCCGTCGGGGTCTCCTACAATGAGCAGTTCTTC. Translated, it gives CASSRDSVGVSYNEQFF.

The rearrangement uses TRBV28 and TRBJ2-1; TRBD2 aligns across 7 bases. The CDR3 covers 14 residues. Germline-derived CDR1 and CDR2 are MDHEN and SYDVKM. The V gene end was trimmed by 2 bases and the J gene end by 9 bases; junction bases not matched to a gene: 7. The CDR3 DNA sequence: TGTGCCAGCAGTTTAAGGGTACCGGGGGGTGAGCAGTTCTTC. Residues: CASSLRVPGGEQFF. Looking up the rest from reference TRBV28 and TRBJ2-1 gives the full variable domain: DVKVTQSSRYLVKRTGEKVFLECVQDMDHENMFWYRQDPGLGLRLIYFSYDVKMKEKGDIPEGYSVSREKKERFSLILESASTNQTSMYLCASSLRVPGGEQFFGPGTRLTVL.

DNA of the CDR3: TGTGCCATCCAGGGGGCGGATAACTATGGCTACACCTTC. It encodes CAIQGADNYGYTF. The rearrangement joins TRBV6-1 to TRBJ1-2, with 8 bases aligning to TRBD1. The V segment lost 10 bases and the J segment 1 base; nucleotides outside the gene matches: 5. This CDR3 region has 13 residues. Germline CDR1 and CDR2: MNHNS and SASEGT.